The 4 T cell receptor beta chains below come from one sample, sequenced in a study of high-grade serous ovarian cancer treatment subgroups. Tumor samples were taken before definitive surgery or chemotherapy. This table comes from immunoSEQ multiplex PCR, and its TCRdb copy is limited to in-frame clones, with some not included. The repertoire holds 5,500 to 6,000 clones, about three quarters seen once, with roughly 7.5% in the top ten. The specimen was tumor tissue. Receptors were obtained from a human donor with high-grade serous ovarian cancer.

The chain links TRBV5-1 to TRBJ2-2; tentative D call: TRBD2 (7 bases). The CDR3 totals 15 residues. Germline-derived CDR1 and CDR2 are SGHRS and YFSETQ. V was cut by 2 bases and J by 4 bases, with 12 bases left in between. The CDR3 DNA reads as TGCGCCAGCAGCTTAAACGCGGGGGCCACCGGGGAGCTGTTTTTT. Its translation is CASSLNAGATGELFF.

The V gene is TRBV25-1, the J gene TRBJ1-1; the D gene is possibly TRBD1 (5 bases). The V gene lost 8 bases and the J gene lost 8 bases, with 9 bases spanning the gap. The germline V gene has CDR1 MGHDK and CDR2 SYGVNS. This CDR3 region has 10 residues. The CDR3 region has the DNA TGTGCCAGCGGGGACGGAGAAGCTTTCTTT. It is translated as CASGDGEAFF.

The rearrangement uses TRBV28 and TRBJ1-5, with 7 positions matching TRBD1. This CDR3 comprises 17 residues. Germline V gives CDR1 MDHEN, CDR2 SYDVKM. The V gene end was trimmed by 6 bases and the J gene end by 4 bases; junction bases not matched to a gene: 15. The CDR3 coding sequence is TGTGCCAGCAGCCAAACCTCCCGGGACAGCTCAAATCAGCCCCAGCATTTT. This encodes CASSQTSRDSSNQPQHF.

The gene calls are TRBV5-6 and TRBJ2-4; D is unclear. This CDR3 has 15 amino acids. Trimming cost V 0 bases and J 0 bases, with 7 bases left between them. Germline V lookup: CDR1 SGHDT, CDR2 YYEEEE. CDR3 loop: CASSLGGSAKNIQYF. CDR3 sequence (DNA): TGTGCCAGCAGCTTGGGCGGCTCAGCCAAAAACATTCAGTACTTC.